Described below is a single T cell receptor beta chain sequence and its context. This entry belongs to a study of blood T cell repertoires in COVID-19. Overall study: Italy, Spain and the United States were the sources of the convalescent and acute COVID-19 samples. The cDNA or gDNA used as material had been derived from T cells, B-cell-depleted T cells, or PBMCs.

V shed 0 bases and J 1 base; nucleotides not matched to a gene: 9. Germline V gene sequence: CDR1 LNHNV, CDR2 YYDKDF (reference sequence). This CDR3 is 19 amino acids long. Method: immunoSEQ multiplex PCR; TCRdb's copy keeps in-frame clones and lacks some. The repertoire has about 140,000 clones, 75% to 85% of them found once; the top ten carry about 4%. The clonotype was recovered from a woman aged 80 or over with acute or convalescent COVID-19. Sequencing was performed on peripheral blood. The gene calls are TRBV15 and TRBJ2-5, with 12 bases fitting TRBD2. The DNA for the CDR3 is TGTGCCACCAGCAGAGATCTCTGGCTAGCGGGAGGGACCCAAGAGACCCAGTACTTC. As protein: CATSRDLWLAGGTQETQYF.